What follows are 3 T cell receptor beta chains derived from one specimen sequenced in a study of metastatic and nonmetastatic thyroid tumors. Using MiXCR, TCRdb re-called clones from the PCR reads. This table holds 35,000 to 40,000 clones, about a sixth found once. Ahead of thyroid surgery, no patient had received treatment of any kind. Sequenced sample: tumor tissue. Source of these receptors: a female donor with papillary thyroid cancer or a benign thyroid nodule (not recorded which). Some clones in this sample may be carry-over from other donors' samples.

V usage is TRBV5-4 and J usage is TRBJ2-5; D is possibly TRBD2 (6 bases). CDR3 length: 16 residues. V lost 1 base and J 5 bases, leaving 18 bases between the germline ends. In germline, CDR1 is SGHNT, CDR2 YYREEE (reference sequence). This CDR3 is CASSLIGSGVLETQYF. CDR3 DNA sequence: TGTGCCAGCAGCTTGATCGGGTCGGGAGTTTTGGAGACCCAGTACTTC.

This clone was observed a handful of times. V usage is TRBV5-4 and J usage is TRBJ2-1; 9 nucleotides align to TRBD2. The V segment lost 1 base and the J segment 4 bases; nucleotides outside the gene matches: 3. This CDR3 is built from 15 residues. CDR1 is SGHNT, CDR2 YYREEE, per germline (reference sequence). The CDR3 here is CASSLRSGGYNEQFF. For the CDR3, the DNA is TGTGCCAGCAGCTTGAGGAGCGGGGGGTACAATGAGCAGTTCTTC.

The chain uses TRBV20-1 and TRBJ1-2; no definite D call. Germline CDR1 DFQATT, CDR2 SNEGSKA (reference sequence). The length of the CDR3 is 12 residues. The V gene lost 3 bases and the J gene lost 10 bases, with 15 bases spanning the gap. The CDR3 nucleotides read TGCAGTGCTAGTAGCTTGAACTATTTCTACACCTTC. Translating it yields CSASSLNYFYTF.